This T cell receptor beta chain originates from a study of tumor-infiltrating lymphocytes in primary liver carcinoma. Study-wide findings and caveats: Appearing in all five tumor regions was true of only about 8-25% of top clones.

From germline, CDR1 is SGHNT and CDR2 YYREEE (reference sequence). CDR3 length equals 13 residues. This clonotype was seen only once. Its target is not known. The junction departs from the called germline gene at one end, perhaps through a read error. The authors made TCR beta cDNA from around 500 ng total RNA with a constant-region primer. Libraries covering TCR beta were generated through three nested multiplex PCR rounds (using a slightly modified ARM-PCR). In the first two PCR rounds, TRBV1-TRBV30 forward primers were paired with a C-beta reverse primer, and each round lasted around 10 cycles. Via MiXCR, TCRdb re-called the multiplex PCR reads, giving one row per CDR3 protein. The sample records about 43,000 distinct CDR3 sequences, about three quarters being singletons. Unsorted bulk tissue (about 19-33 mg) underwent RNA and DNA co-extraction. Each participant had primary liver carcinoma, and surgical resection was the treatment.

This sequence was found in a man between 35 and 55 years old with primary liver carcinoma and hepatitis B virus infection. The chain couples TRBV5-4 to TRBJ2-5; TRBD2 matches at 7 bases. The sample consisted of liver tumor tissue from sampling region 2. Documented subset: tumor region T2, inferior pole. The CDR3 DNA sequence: TGTGCGAGCAGCCCGACTAGCTTAGAGACCCAGTACTTC. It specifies CASSPTSLETQYF.